Many counts were recorded for the clone carrying this T cell receptor beta chain. The target antigen is unknown. Unique molecular identifiers were incorporated when the TCRbeta library was constructed. MiXCR, applied by TCRdb to the PCR reads, yields one record per CDR3 protein. Altogether about 200,000 distinct CDR3 sequences are present, about 6% being singletons, with the ten largest covering under 6%. This sample is part of a study of T-cell reconstitution after alpha-beta-depleted transplantation in children. Regarding the study as a whole: The authors attributed T-cell counts and diversity one year after transplant mostly to newly produced T cells. After transplant, high TCRbeta diversity at day 60 in some patients arose from surviving recipient T cells and thymic progenitors.

The CDR3 extends over 17 amino acids. Germline CDR1 is DFQATT and CDR2 is SNEGSKA (reference sequence). Trimming cost V 4 bases and J 4 bases; bases outside gene matches: 13. This clonotype was obtained from a girl in the first two years of life with combined immunodeficiency, due to receive a stem cell transplant. The V gene is TRBV20-1, the J gene TRBJ2-3; 11 nucleotides agree with TRBD2. The sample consisted of PBMCs, taken before TCRalphabeta/CD19-depleted stem cell transplant. CDR3 protein: CSAIEPIAGGTADTQYF. In DNA, the CDR3 is TGCAGTGCTATCGAACCTATAGCGGGAGGGACCGCAGATACGCAGTATTTT.